The 10 T cell receptor beta chains in this list originate from one sample, sequenced in a study of T cells after yellow fever vaccination. TCRdb re-called the 5' RACE reads with MiXCR, one entry per CDR3 protein. The table has 110,000 to 150,000 distinct CDR3 sequences, less than 8.5% seen once. Sample: CD4+ T cells sorted from PBMCs, taken 10 days after the yellow fever booster vaccination. Receptors were obtained from a man aged 25-45 years who received the YFV17D yellow fever vaccine.

Points on this clonotype: With a much larger clone just one base away, this may be a read error. The V call is TRBV7-2, the J call TRBJ2-3; 8 bases line up with TRBD2. Germline V gene sequence: CDR1 SGHTA, CDR2 FQGNSA. The CDR3 runs 16 residues. For the CDR3, the DNA is TGTGACAGCAGCTTAGCCTCGGGAGGGGTCACAGATACGCAGTATTTT. The encoded protein is CDSSLASGGVTDTQYF.

This clonotype has at least ten counts. This rearrangement joins TRBV5-1 to TRBJ2-1; TRBD2 matches 9 bases. V lost 0 bases to trimming and J lost 7 bases; unmatched junction nucleotides: 5. The CDR3 is made up of 15 amino acids. Germline V gene lookup returns CDR1 SGHRS and CDR2 YFSETQ. In nucleotides, the CDR3 is TGCGCCAGCAGCTTGGAGTCTAGCGGGATGAATGAGCAGTTCTTC. It encodes CASSLESSGMNEQFF.

V usage is TRBV18 and J usage is TRBJ2-1; D might be TRBD2 (5 bases). Germline values: CDR1 KGHSH, CDR2 LQKENI. The CDR3 has 13 amino acids. V dropped 3 bases and J dropped 9 bases, with 12 bases sitting between them. The CDR3 coding sequence is TGTGCCAGCTCACCCCTACTTAGCGTTGAGCAGTTCTTC. As protein: CASSPLLSVEQFF.

With respect to this clonotype: At one end the junction does not follow the germline gene, possibly because of a read error. The J gene is TRBJ1-2, the V gene TRBV4-3; D not resolved. This CDR3 spans 14 amino acids. CDR1 is LGHNA and CDR2 is YSLEER in the germline V gene. The CDR3 region is CASSPPGSIHGYTF. DNA for the CDR3: TGCGCTAGCAGCCCCCCGGGGAGTATTCATGGCTACACCTTC.

In this sample, this clonotype turned up many times. The chain joins TRBV7-2 to TRBJ1-6; TRBD1 agrees at 7 bases. Germline assignment: CDR1 SGHTA and CDR2 FQGNSA. This CDR3 spans 14 amino acids. J gave up 6 bases and V 5 bases, and 4 bases lay outside the gene matches. The CDR3 sequence: CASSLTGFNSPLHF. The CDR3 DNA is TGTGCCAGCAGCCTGACAGGGTTTAATTCACCCCTCCACTTT. The full variable domain, rest sourced from reference TRBV7-2 and TRBJ1-6, is GAGVSQSPSNKVTEKGKDVELRCDPISGHTALYWYRQSLGQGLEFLIYFQGNSAPDKSGLPSDRFSAERTGGSVSTLTIQRTQQEDSAVYLCASSLTGFNSPLHFGNGTRLTVT.

In regard to this clonotype: A read error may be the cause here, since a much bigger clone is one base away. The chain links TRBV6-2 or TRBV6-3 to TRBJ2-5; D ambiguous. The CDR3 sequence is 14 residues long. CDR1 is MNHEY, CDR2 SVGEGT, per germline. The chain's CDR3 is CASSYLRTQEIQYF. The CDR3 nucleotides read TGTGCCAGCAGTTACTTGCGGACCCAAGAGATCCAGTACTTC.

This clonotype has at least ten counts. This chain links TRBV28 with TRBJ1-1; 8 bases fit TRBD1. The germline CDR1 and CDR2 sequences are MDHEN and SYDVKM. The junction had 10 bases not matched to a gene; V was cut back by 11 bases and J by 5 bases. CDR3 length: 13 amino acids. The CDR3 DNA follows: TGTGCCGGACAGGGCGGGGGTAGGACTGAAGCTTTCTTT. It specifies CAGQGGGRTEAFF.

A note on this clonotype: Since a much larger clone is just one base distant, this may be a read error. The genes are TRBV18 and TRBJ2-7; D possibly corresponds to TRBD2 (6 bases). Trimming took 6 bases from V and 3 from J, leaving 9 bases between them. CDR3 length equals 12 residues. The germline gives CDR1 KGHSH, CDR2 LQKENI. The CDR3: CASSGSCYEQYF. The CDR3 bases are TGTGCCAGCTCCGGGAGTTGCTACGAGCAGTACTTC.

The J gene is TRBJ2-3, the V gene TRBV20-1, with D tentatively TRBD2 (5 bases). The CDR3 consists of 14 residues. V lost 5 bases to trimming and J lost 5 bases, with 17 bases between them. CDR1 and CDR2 from the germline V gene are DFQATT and SNEGSKA (reference sequence). CDR3 amino acids: CSAGIATRGDTQYF. CDR3 sequence (DNA): TGCAGTGCTGGGATAGCGACCCGGGGAGATACGCAGTATTTT.

The chain is built from TRBV4-3 and TRBJ2-7; 7 bases align to TRBD1. CDR1 and CDR2 from the germline V gene are LGHNA and YSLEER. Trimming at V came to 5 bases and at J to 6 bases, leaving 13 bases not matched to a gene. The CDR3 has 15 residues. Here the CDR3 DNA reads TGCGCCAGCAGCAACCGACAGGGATTGGTCAGCGAGCAGTACTTC. Translating gives CASSNRQGLVSEQYF.